Each of the 31 T cell receptor beta chains below was sequenced from the same sample in a study of low-dose radiotherapy and immunotherapy resistance in tumors. First-strand cDNA relied on TRAV- and TRBV-specific primers spanning alpha and beta chains. TCRs were put through approximately 20 PCR cycles of amplification with Phusion. A constant-region primer and the V-primer adapter served as the primer pair. TCRdb reprocessed the reads via MiXCR and lists one record per CDR3 protein. In the table there are nearly 7,500 distinct CDR3 sequences, about 79% of which are singletons. The receptors stem from a human donor with advanced metastatic prostate, ovarian, gallbladder or colorectal cancer (not recorded which). This table probably holds off-target reads from a library built for another chain.

The chain uses TRBV3-1 and TRBJ2-2; D perhaps matches TRBD2 (6 bases). Trimming removed 8 bases from V and 7 bases from J, with 17 bases in between. In germline, CDR1 is LGHDT, CDR2 YNNKEL (reference sequence). The CDR3 length is 14 residues. In DNA form, the CDR3 reads TGTGCCAGCCGCGGGGTCGGGGCTATCGGGGAGCTGTTTTTT. Protein sequence: CASRGVGAIGELFF.

This sequence joins TRBV19 and TRBJ2-2; TRBD1 matches at 8 bases. Looked up from germline, CDR1 is LNHDA and CDR2 is SQIVND (reference sequence). The CDR3 is 19 amino acids. V shed 6 bases, J shed 2 bases, and the junction held 17 bases outside the gene matches. This CDR3 reads CASSPGGLALLLNTGELFF. The CDR3 coding sequence is TGTGCCAGTAGCCCAGGGGGCCTAGCGCTACTTCTAAACACCGGGGAGCTGTTTTTT.

The chain carries TRBV5-1 and TRBJ2-7; no reliable D call. Germline CDR1 reads SGHRS; CDR2 reads YFSETQ. This CDR3 contains 13 residues. V was clipped by 0 bases and J by 3 bases, with 7 bases between them. The CDR3 DNA sequence: TGCGCCAGCAGCTTGGGCAGGAACTACGAGCAGTACTTC. This sequence encodes CASSLGRNYEQYF.

This chain links TRBV6-5 with TRBJ1-5; 7 nucleotides agree with TRBD1. V shed 5 bases, J shed 6 bases, and the junction held 7 bases outside the gene matches. Germline CDR1 reads MNHEY; CDR2 reads SVGAGI. The CDR3 contains 14 residues. The CDR3 loop is CASSTTGEGQPQHF. The CDR3 nucleotides read TGTGCCAGCAGTACCACAGGGGAAGGTCAGCCCCAGCATTTT.

This chain links TRBV3-1 with TRBJ2-7, with a tentative D call TRBD2 (6 bases). Germline CDR1 LGHDT, CDR2 YNNKEL (reference sequence). This CDR3 contains 15 residues. Trimming pared 0 bases from V and 1 base from J, leaving 10 bases between. CDR3 in amino acids: CASSQDSGPSYEQYF. CDR3 nucleotide sequence: TGTGCCAGCAGCCAAGATAGCGGCCCATCCTACGAGCAGTACTTC.

The chain couples TRBV4-3 to TRBJ1-5; the D is unclear. Trimming shortened V by 0 bases and J by 3 bases, and 0 bases separated the two germline ends. Per the germline V gene, CDR1 is LGHNA and CDR2 is YSLEER. This CDR3 contains 12 residues. CDR3 residues: CASSQDNQPQHF. CDR3 in DNA: TGCGCCAGCAGCCAAGACAATCAGCCCCAGCATTTT.

The J gene is TRBJ2-1, the V gene TRBV5-1; D is unclear. Germline CDR1 is SGHRS and CDR2 is YFSETQ. Between the trimmed V and J ends, which lost 1 base and 2 bases, there was a span of 10 bases. The CDR3 extends over 15 amino acids. CDR3 loop: CASSLSLQTYNEQFF. The CDR3 nucleotides read TGCGCCAGCAGCTTGTCTCTACAGACCTACAATGAGCAGTTCTTC.

The gene calls are TRBV29-1 and TRBJ2-7, with 9 bases aligning to TRBD2. CDR3 length: 13 amino acids. Germline V gives CDR1 SQVTM, CDR2 ANQGSEA. Trimming cost V 6 bases and J 0 bases; bases outside gene matches: 3. CDR3 sequence reads: CSVRTSVSYEQYF. Written as DNA, the CDR3 is TGCAGCGTCCGGACTAGCGTCTCCTACGAGCAGTACTTC.

The rearrangement joins TRBV10-1 to TRBJ2-5; D not certain. The CDR3 consists of 14 residues. Trimming pared 0 bases from V and 2 bases from J, leaving 7 bases between. Germline V gene data show CDR1 as WNHNN and CDR2 as SYGVQD (reference sequence). CDR3 DNA: TGCGCCAGCAGTGAGTCGGGTACGCAAGAGACCCAGTACTTC. The encoded protein is CASSESGTQETQYF.

The gene calls are TRBV7-9 and TRBJ1-1, with TRBD1 as a possible D gene (5 bases). V gave up 4 bases and J gave up 3 bases, with 6 bases separating them. This CDR3 region has 12 residues. Germline-derived CDR1 and CDR2 are SEHNR and FQNEAQ (reference sequence). The CDR3 DNA reads as TGTGCCAGCAGCTGGGGGGACACTGAAGCTTTCTTT. Its translation is CASSWGDTEAFF. Filled out from reference TRBV7-9 and TRBJ1-1, the complete variable domain reads DTGVSQNPRHKITKRGQNVTFRCDPISEHNRLYWYRQTLGQGPEFLTYFQNEAQLEKSRLLSDRFSAERPKGSFSTLEIQRTEQGDSAMYLCASSWGDTEAFFGQGTRLTVV.

The chain combines TRBV19 with TRBJ1-5; unclear D gene. CDR3 length: 12 amino acids. Trimming cost V 5 bases and J 5 bases, with 7 bases left between them. Germline V lookup: CDR1 LNHDA, CDR2 SQIVND (reference sequence). The CDR3 DNA is TGTGCCAGTAGTGTCGGAGATCAGCCCCAGCATTTT. It specifies CASSVGDQPQHF.

The rearrangement links TRBV12-5 to TRBJ1-1; TRBD1 might be the D (5 bases). Trimming left V 4 bases short and J 1 base short, with 7 bases between. The CDR3 has 13 amino acids. Looked up from germline, CDR1 is LGHNT and CDR2 is FRNRAP. CDR3 residues: CASGSGTNTEAFF. The CDR3, as DNA: TGTGCTAGTGGTTCCGGGACGAACACTGAAGCTTTCTTT.

The gene calls are TRBV19 and TRBJ2-6; 7 bases fit TRBD1. The CDR3 spans 16 residues. Germline CDR1 is LNHDA and CDR2 is SQIVND (reference sequence). J was trimmed by 3 bases and V by 4 bases; bases with no gene match: 6. The CDR3 region is CASSRQTGLGANVLTF. In nucleotides, the CDR3 is TGTGCCAGTAGTAGACAGACAGGGCTTGGGGCCAACGTCCTGACTTTC.

By share, this clonotype ranks as large. V gene TRBV9 combines with J gene TRBJ2-3; TRBD2 might be the D (6 bases). This CDR3 region has 15 residues. Germline CDR1 SGDLS, CDR2 YYNGEE. Trimming stripped 9 bases from V and 2 bases from J, with 19 bases between. The CDR3 protein is CATSPASEYTDTQYF. CDR3 in DNA: TGTGCCACCTCCCCGGCTAGCGAGTACACAGATACGCAGTATTTT.

The gene calls are TRBV6-2 or TRBV6-3 and TRBJ2-5; D is unclear. This CDR3 spans 14 amino acids. Germline V gene lookup returns CDR1 MNHEY and CDR2 SVGEGT. V gave up 6 bases and J gave up 4 bases, with 15 bases separating them. CDR3 sequence (DNA): TGTGCCAGCAGCCGGAAGGAGCGCGGAGAGACCCAGTACTTC. Protein: CASSRKERGETQYF.

The chain carries TRBV5-1 and TRBJ1-4; D may be TRBD1 (6 bases). Per germline, CDR1 SGHRS and CDR2 YFSETQ. This CDR3 contains 14 residues. Deletions cut 4 bases from V and 3 bases from J, with 10 bases between. DNA for the CDR3: TGCGCCAGCAGCGCTCAGGGGTCTAATGAAAAACTGTTTTTT. Translating gives CASSAQGSNEKLFF.

The chain carries TRBV6-8 and TRBJ1-5, with D possibly being TRBD1 (6 bases). The ends were cut back, 6 bases at V and 7 bases at J, with 13 bases in the middle. Per the germline V gene, CDR1 is MNHGY and CDR2 is SAAAGT. CDR3 length: 13 residues. CDR3: CASSATGSQPQHF. Here the CDR3 DNA reads TGTGCCAGCAGCGCTACAGGGAGCCAGCCCCAGCATTTT.

The chain uses TRBV11-1 and TRBJ2-7; 9 bases agree with TRBD1. This CDR3 is 14 amino acids long. The germline CDR1 and CDR2 sequences are SGHAT and FQDESV (reference sequence). V was clipped by 5 bases and J by 4 bases; unmatched bases: 6. The CDR3 region is CASSPRDRVYEQYF. The CDR3 DNA follows: TGTGCCAGCAGCCCTCGGGACAGGGTGTACGAGCAGTACTTC. Full variable domain (outside the CDR3, taken from reference TRBV11-1 and TRBJ2-7): EAEVAQSPRYKITEKSQAVAFWCDPISGHATLYWYRQILGQGPELLVQFQDESVVDDSQLPKDRFSAERLKGVDSTLKIQPAELGDSAMYLCASSPRDRVYEQYFGPGTRLTVT.

This clonotype was detected a few times. The V gene is TRBV5-6, the J gene TRBJ1-1; D uncertain. Germline lookup yields CDR1 SGHDT and CDR2 YYEEEE. The CDR3 is 14 amino acids. The V and J ends lost 1 base and 4 bases respectively, with 11 bases between them. For the CDR3, the DNA is TGTGCCAGCAGCTTGATGGGGTACGGCACTGAAGCTTTCTTT. Translated: CASSLMGYGTEAFF.

The chain uses TRBV29-1 and TRBJ2-1; D uncertain. The CDR3 has 13 residues. Trimming shortened V by 7 bases and J by 0 bases, and 10 bases separated the two germline ends. From germline, CDR1 is SQVTM and CDR2 ANQGSEA. CDR3: CSAQGTSYNEQFF. The CDR3 DNA is TGCAGCGCTCAAGGTACCTCCTACAATGAGCAGTTCTTC.

CDR3 amino acids: CASRPTGPSGANVLTF. The CDR3 nucleotides read TGTGCCAGCAGACCTACAGGGCCCTCTGGGGCCAACGTCCTGACTTTC. This chain connects TRBV12-3 or TRBV12-4 to TRBJ2-6; D possibly corresponds to TRBD1 (6 bases). The CDR3 is 16 residues long. Trimming stripped 6 bases from V and 0 bases from J, with 12 bases between.

The chain combines TRBV7-9 with TRBJ2-1; TRBD2 matches 9 bases. Losses at the gene ends were 2 bases for V and 3 bases for J; bases not matched to a gene: 5. The V gene's germline CDR1 is SEHNR and CDR2 FQNEAQ (reference sequence). CDR3 length: 16 residues. The CDR3 reads CASSLPQRGVYNEQFF. CDR3 nucleotides: TGTGCCAGCAGCTTACCCCAGCGGGGGGTCTACAATGAGCAGTTCTTC.

DNA of the CDR3: TGTGCCAGCAGCCCCCCGTGGGGGCTCTACGAGCAGTACTTC. Translation: CASSPPWGLYEQYF. The J gene is TRBJ2-7, the V gene TRBV7-2; weak D call: TRBD1 (6 bases). Germline V lookup: CDR1 SGHTA, CDR2 FQGNSA. The CDR3 sequence is 14 residues long. Trimming cost V 5 bases and J 3 bases, with 14 bases left between them.

This clonotype was seen more than once but under ten times. The V call is TRBV6-6, the J call TRBJ1-1; D is undetermined. The CDR3 covers 13 residues. Germline-derived CDR1 and CDR2 are MNHNY and SVGAGI (reference sequence). Trimming took off 5 bases at V and 1 base at J, with 8 bases between the two ends. The CDR3 region is CASSPTENTEAFF. CDR3 coding DNA: TGTGCCAGCAGTCCCACTGAGAACACTGAAGCTTTCTTT.

This chain joins TRBV19 and TRBJ2-5; 7 bases align to TRBD2. Per germline, CDR1 LNHDA and CDR2 SQIVND (reference sequence). After removal of 8 bases from V and 4 bases from J, the junction contained 4 bases not matched to a gene. The length of the CDR3 is 12 residues. The CDR3 loop reads CASSGRSETQYF. Here the CDR3 DNA reads TGTGCCAGTTCCGGGAGGTCAGAGACCCAGTACTTC.

The chain joins TRBV18 to TRBJ2-5; no reliable D call. Germline V lookup: CDR1 KGHSH, CDR2 LQKENI. The length of the CDR3 is 13 residues. V shed 2 bases and J shed 2 bases, with 6 bases lying between them. This CDR3 is CASSPGAQETQYF. The CDR3 nucleotides read TGTGCCAGCTCACCAGGCGCACAAGAGACCCAGTACTTC. The complete variable domain, with remaining parts taken from reference TRBV18 and TRBJ2-5, reads NAGVMQNPRHLVRRRGQEARLRCSPMKGHSHVYWYRQLPEEGLKFMVYLQKENIIDESGMPKERFSAEFPKEGPSILRIQQVVRGDSAAYFCASSPGAQETQYFGPGTRLLVL.

The V gene is TRBV19, the J gene TRBJ1-2, with D perhaps TRBD1 (5 bases). The CDR3 runs to 12 residues. Germline V gene sequence: CDR1 LNHDA, CDR2 SQIVND (reference sequence). Trimming took off 6 bases at V and 8 bases at J, with 13 bases between the two ends. The CDR3 loop is CASRPGTRGYTF. Here the CDR3 DNA reads TGTGCCAGTAGACCAGGGACGAGGGGCTACACCTTC. Combining the CDR3 with reference TRBV19 and TRBJ1-2 gives the whole variable domain DGGITQSPKYLFRKEGQNVTLSCEQNLNHDAMYWYRQDPGQGLRLIYYSQIVNDFQKGDIAEGYSVSREKKESFPLTVTSAQKNPTAFYLCASRPGTRGYTFGSGTRLTVV.

The rearrangement uses TRBV3-1 and TRBJ1-1; D gene ambiguous. The ends were cut back, 1 base at V and 6 bases at J, with 6 bases in the middle. Germline CDR1 reads LGHDT; CDR2 reads YNNKEL (reference sequence). The CDR3 covers 12 residues. The CDR3 nucleotides read TGTGCCAGCAGCCAAGTCAACTCTGAAGCTTTCTTT. It codes for CASSQVNSEAFF.

The V gene is TRBV20-1, the J gene TRBJ2-7; D ambiguous. Germline V lookup: CDR1 DFQATT, CDR2 SNEGSKA (reference sequence). V lost 3 bases, J lost 3 bases, and 21 bases lay in between. The CDR3 covers 16 residues. The CDR3 bases are TGCAGTGCTAGTCCGAAGATAGGGCCTCCTTACTACGAGCAGTACTTC. Residues: CSASPKIGPPYYEQYF.

The chain recombines TRBV12-3 or TRBV12-4 with TRBJ2-1, with 9 nucleotides matching TRBD1. V lost 5 bases to trimming and J lost 0 bases; unmatched junction nucleotides: 11. This CDR3 has 18 amino acids. This CDR3 is CASSPAPGQGPSYNEQFF. For the CDR3, the DNA is TGTGCCAGCAGTCCCGCACCGGGACAGGGACCCTCCTACAATGAGCAGTTCTTC.

V and J are TRBV5-4 and TRBJ2-1; the match to TRBD2 covers 7 bases. V gave up 0 bases and J gave up 6 bases; unmatched junction bases: 6. The germline V gene encodes CDR1 SGHNT and CDR2 YYREEE (reference sequence). The CDR3 is 15 amino acids. CDR3 sequence reads: CASSLVGGGVNEQFF. The CDR3 DNA sequence: TGTGCCAGCAGCTTGGTTGGGGGGGGAGTCAATGAGCAGTTCTTC.